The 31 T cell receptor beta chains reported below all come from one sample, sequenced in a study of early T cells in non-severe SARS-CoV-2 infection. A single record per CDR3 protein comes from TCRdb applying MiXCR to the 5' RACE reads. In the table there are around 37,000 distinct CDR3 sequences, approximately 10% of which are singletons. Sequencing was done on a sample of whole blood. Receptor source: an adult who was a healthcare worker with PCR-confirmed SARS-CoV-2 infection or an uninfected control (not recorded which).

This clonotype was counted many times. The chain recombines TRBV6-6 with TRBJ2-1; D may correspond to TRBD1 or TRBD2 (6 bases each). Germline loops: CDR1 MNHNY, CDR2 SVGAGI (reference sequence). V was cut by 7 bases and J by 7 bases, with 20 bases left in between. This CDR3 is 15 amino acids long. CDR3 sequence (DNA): TGTGCCAGCACTCTGGGGGGCCCCCTTACAAATGAGCAGTTCTTC. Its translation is CASTLGGPLTNEQFF.

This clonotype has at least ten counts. The CDR3, as DNA: TGTGCCAGCAGCCCTTCTTGGGGGGCGCGGACTGAAGCTTTCTTT. Translated: CASSPSWGARTEAFF. The chain carries TRBV11-2 and TRBJ1-1; a possible D gene is TRBD1 (6 bases). The CDR3 runs to 15 residues. Germline loops: CDR1 SGHAT, CDR2 FQNNGV. The V and J ends lost 5 bases and 5 bases respectively, with 18 bases between them.

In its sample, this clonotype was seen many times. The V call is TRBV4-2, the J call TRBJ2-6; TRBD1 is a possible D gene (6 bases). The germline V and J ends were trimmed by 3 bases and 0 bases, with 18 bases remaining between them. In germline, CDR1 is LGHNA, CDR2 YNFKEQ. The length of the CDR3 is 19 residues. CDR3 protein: CASSQTKTGSYSGANVLTF. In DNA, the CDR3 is TGTGCCAGCAGCCAGACAAAGACAGGTTCCTACTCTGGGGCCAACGTCCTGACTTTC.

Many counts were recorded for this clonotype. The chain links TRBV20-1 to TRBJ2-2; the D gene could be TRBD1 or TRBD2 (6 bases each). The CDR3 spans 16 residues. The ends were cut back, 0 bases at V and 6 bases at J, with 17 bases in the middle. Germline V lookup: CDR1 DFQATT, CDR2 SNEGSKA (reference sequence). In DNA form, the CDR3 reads TGCAGTGCTAGAGATTTCCGGGCGGGGACATCCGGGGAGCTGTTTTTT. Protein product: CSARDFRAGTSGELFF.

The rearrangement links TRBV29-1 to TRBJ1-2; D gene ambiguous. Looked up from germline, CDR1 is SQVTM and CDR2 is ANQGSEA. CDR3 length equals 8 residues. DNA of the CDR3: TGCGGCATTGATGGCTACACCTTC. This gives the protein CGIDGYTF.

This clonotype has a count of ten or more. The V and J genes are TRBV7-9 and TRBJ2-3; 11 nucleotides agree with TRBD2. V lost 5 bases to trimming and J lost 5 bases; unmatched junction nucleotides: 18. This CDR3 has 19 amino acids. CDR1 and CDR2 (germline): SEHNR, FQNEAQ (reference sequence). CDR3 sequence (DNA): TGTGCCAGCAGCACTGAGAGACTAGCGGGGCTAACACGGGGAGATACGCAGTATTTT. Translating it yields CASSTERLAGLTRGDTQYF.

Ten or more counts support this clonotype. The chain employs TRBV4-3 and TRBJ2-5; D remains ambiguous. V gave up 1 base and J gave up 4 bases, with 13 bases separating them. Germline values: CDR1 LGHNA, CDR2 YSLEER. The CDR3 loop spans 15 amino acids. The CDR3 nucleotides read TGCGCCAGCAGCCAAGCCCTAGTCCCTACAGAGACCCAGTACTTC. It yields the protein CASSQALVPTETQYF.

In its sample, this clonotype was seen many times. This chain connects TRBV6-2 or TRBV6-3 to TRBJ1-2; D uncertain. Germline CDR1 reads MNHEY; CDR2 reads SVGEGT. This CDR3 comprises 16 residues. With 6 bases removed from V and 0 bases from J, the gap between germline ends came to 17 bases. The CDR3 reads CASSFFRQITNYGYTF. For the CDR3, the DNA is TGTGCCAGCAGCTTTTTTCGTCAGATCACTAACTATGGCTACACCTTC.

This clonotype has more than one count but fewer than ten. CDR3 sequence reads: CATLGQLSYEQYF. As DNA, the CDR3 is TGTGCCACCTTGGGACAGCTCTCCTACGAGCAGTACTTC. V and J are TRBV28 and TRBJ2-7, with 7 bases fitting TRBD1. This CDR3 is 13 amino acids long. Germline assignment: CDR1 MDHEN and CDR2 SYDVKM. With 10 bases clipped from V and 0 bases from J, the junction kept 6 bases outside the gene matches.

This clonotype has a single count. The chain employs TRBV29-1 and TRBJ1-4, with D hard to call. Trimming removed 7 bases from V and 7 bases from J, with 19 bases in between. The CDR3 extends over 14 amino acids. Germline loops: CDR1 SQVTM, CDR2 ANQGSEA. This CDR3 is CSASSYDRGEKLFF. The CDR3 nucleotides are TGCAGCGCTAGTTCATACGATCGGGGTGAAAAACTGTTTTTT. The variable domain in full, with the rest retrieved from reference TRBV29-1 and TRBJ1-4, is SAVISQKPSRDICQRGTSLTIQCQVDSQVTMMFWYRQQPGQSLTLIATANQGSEATYESGFVIDKFPISRPNLTFSTLTVSNMSPEDSSIYLCSASSYDRGEKLFFGSGTQLSVL.

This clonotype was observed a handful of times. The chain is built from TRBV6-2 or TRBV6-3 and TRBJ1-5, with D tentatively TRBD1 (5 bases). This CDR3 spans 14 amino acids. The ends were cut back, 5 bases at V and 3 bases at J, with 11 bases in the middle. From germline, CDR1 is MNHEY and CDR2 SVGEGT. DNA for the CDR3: TGTGCCAGCAGTCGAGGGGTATTCAATCAGCCCCAGCATTTT. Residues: CASSRGVFNQPQHF.

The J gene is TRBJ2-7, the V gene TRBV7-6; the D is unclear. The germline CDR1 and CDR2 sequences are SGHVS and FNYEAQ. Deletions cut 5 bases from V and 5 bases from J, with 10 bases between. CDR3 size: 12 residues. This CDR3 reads CASSRLWDEQYF. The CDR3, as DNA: TGTGCCAGCAGCCGCCTTTGGGACGAGCAGTACTTC.

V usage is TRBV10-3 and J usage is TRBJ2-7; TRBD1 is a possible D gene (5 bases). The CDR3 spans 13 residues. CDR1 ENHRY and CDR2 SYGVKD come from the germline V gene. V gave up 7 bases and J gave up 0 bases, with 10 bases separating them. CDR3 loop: CAIKPDSSYEQYF. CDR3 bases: TGTGCCATCAAACCCGACAGCTCCTACGAGCAGTACTTC.

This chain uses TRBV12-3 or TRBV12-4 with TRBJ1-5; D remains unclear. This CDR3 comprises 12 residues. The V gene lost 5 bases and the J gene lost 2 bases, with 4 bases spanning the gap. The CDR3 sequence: CASSEGNQPQHF. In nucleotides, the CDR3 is TGTGCCAGCAGTGAAGGCAATCAGCCCCAGCATTTT.

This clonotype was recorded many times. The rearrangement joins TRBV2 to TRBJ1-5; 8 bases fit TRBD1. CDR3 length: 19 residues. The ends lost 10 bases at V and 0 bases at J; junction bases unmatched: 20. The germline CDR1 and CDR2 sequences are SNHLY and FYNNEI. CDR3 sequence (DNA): TGTGCCAACCCTGCGTCCGGGGACAGGCCTTCATATAGCAATCAGCCCCAGCATTTT. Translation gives CANPASGDRPSYSNQPQHF.

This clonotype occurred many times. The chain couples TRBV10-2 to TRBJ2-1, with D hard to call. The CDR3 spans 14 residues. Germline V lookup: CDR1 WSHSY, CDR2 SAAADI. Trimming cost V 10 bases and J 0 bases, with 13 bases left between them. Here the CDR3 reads CATNGVSSYNEQFF. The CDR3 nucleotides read TGCGCCACCAATGGGGTTAGCTCCTACAATGAGCAGTTCTTC.

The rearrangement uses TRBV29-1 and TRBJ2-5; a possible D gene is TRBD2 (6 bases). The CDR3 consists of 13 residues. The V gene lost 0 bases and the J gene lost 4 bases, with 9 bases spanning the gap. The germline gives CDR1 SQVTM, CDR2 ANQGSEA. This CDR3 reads CSVEDHGGETQYF. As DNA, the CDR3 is TGCAGCGTTGAAGATCACGGGGGAGAGACCCAGTACTTC. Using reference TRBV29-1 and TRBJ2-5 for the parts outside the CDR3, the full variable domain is SAVISQKPSRDICQRGTSLTIQCQVDSQVTMMFWYRQQPGQSLTLIATANQGSEATYESGFVIDKFPISRPNLTFSTLTVSNMSPEDSSIYLCSVEDHGGETQYFGPGTRLLVL.

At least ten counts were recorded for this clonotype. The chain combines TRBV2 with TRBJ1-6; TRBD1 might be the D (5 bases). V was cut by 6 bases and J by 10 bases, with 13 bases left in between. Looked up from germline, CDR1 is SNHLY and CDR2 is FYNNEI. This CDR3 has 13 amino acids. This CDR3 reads CASSLPGRSPLHF. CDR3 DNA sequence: TGTGCCAGCAGCCTCCCGGGACGATCACCCCTCCACTTT.

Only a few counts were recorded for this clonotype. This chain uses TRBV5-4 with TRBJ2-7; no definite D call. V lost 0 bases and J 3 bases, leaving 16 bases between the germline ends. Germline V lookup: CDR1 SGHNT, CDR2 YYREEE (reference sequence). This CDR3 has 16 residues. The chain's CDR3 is CASSLGEARQDYEQYF. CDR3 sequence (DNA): TGTGCCAGCAGCTTGGGAGAGGCCAGGCAGGACTACGAGCAGTACTTC.

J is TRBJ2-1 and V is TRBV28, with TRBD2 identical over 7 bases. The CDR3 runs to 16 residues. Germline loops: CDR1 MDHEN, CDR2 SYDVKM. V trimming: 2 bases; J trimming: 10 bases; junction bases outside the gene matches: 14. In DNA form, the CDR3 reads TGTGCCAGCAGTTTAGGAATACGGGGGGTCCAGGAGGAGCAGTTCTTC. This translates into CASSLGIRGVQEEQFF.

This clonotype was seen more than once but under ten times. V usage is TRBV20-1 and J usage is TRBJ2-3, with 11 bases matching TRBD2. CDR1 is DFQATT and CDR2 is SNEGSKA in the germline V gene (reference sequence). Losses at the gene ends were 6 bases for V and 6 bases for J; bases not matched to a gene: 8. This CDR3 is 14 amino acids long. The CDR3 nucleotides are TGCAGTGCCAGACTAGCGGGGTTACTGGATACGCAGTATTTT. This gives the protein CSARLAGLLDTQYF.

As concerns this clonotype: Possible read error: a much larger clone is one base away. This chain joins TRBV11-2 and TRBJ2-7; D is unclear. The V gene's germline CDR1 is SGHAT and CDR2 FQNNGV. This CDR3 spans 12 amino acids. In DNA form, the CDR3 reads TGTACCAGCAGCTCATCACCCTACGAGCAGTACTTC. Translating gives CTSSSSPYEQYF.

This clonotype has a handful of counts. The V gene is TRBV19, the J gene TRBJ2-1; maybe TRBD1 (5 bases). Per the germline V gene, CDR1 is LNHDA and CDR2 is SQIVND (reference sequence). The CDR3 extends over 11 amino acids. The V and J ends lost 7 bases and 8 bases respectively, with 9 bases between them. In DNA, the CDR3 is TGTGCCAGTAAAGGGGTTGATGAGCAGTTCTTC. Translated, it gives CASKGVDEQFF.

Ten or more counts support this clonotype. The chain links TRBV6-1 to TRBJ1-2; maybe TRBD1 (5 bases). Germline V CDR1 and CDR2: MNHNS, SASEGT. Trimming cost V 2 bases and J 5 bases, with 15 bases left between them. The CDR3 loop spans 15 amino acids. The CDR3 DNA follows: TGTGCCAGCAGTGAAACAACGAGGCAGGGTTATGGCTACACCTTC. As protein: CASSETTRQGYGYTF.

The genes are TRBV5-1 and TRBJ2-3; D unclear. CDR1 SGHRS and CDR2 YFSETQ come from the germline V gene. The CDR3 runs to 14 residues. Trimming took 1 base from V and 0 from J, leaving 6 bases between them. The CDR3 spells CASSLMSSTDTQYF. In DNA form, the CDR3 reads TGCGCCAGCAGCTTGATGTCCAGCACAGATACGCAGTATTTT. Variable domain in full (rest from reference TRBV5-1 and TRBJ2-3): KAGVTQTPRYLIKTRGQQVTLSCSPISGHRSVSWYQQTPGQGLQFLFEYFSETQRNKGNFPGRFSGRQFSNSRSEMNVSTLELGDSALYLCASSLMSSTDTQYFGPGTRLTVL.

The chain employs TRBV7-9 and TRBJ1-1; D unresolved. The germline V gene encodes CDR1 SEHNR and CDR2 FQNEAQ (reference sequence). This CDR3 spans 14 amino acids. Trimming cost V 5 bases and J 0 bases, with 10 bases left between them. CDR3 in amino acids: CASSLKGVNTEAFF. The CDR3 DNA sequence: TGTGCCAGCAGCCTAAAGGGAGTGAACACTGAAGCTTTCTTT.

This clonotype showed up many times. Here the CDR3 DNA reads TGTGCCAGCAGCTTAGGGCCGGGACTGAACAATGAGCAGTTCTTC. Its translation is CASSLGPGLNNEQFF. The gene calls are TRBV7-8 and TRBJ2-1; D perhaps matches TRBD2 (6 bases). CDR3 length equals 15 residues. CDR1 is SGHVS, CDR2 FQNEAQ, per germline. V was trimmed by 1 base and J by 5 bases, leaving 12 bases between them.

The CDR3 nucleotides read TGTGCCAGCGCAGTCTGGACTCTACTCCACTCTGGGGCCAACGTCCTGACTTTC. Its translation: CASAVWTLLHSGANVLTF. The V gene is TRBV13, the J gene TRBJ2-6; the D gene is possibly TRBD2 (5 bases). CDR1 is PRHDT, CDR2 FYEKMQ, per germline (reference sequence). Trimming left V 8 bases short and J 0 bases short, with 20 bases between. The CDR3 contains 18 residues.

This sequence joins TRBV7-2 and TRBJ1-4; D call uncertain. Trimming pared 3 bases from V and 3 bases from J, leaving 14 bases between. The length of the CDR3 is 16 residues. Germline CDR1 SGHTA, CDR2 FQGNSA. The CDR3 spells CASSFALVLSNEKLFF. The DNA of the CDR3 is TGTGCCAGCAGCTTCGCGTTGGTTCTGTCTAATGAAAAACTGTTTTTT.

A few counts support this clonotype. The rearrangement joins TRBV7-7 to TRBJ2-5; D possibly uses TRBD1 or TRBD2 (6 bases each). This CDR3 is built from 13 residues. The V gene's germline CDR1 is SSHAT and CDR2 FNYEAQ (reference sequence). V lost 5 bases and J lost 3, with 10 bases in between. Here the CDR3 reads CASSVGGKETQYF. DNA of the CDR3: TGTGCCAGCAGCGTCGGGGGCAAAGAGACCCAGTACTTC.

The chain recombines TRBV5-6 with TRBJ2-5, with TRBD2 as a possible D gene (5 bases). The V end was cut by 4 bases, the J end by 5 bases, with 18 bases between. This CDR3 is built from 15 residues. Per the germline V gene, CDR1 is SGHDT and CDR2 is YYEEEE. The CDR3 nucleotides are TGTGCCAGCAGCCCCGACGTTCGGGGTTTGGAGACCCAGTACTTC. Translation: CASSPDVRGLETQYF.